A selection of T cell receptor beta chains follows, all from one sample in a study of cytomegalovirus exposure and HLA in healthy donors. TCRdb's table, derived via immunoSEQ multiplex PCR, lists solely in-frame clones and lacks some. The table shows 100,000 to 150,000 clones, with around 80% occurring only once. The sample consisted of PBMCs. The receptors shown here come from a man aged 25-45 years in good health and CMV-seropositive. The CDR3 runs from the conserved cysteine through the conserved F or W. A D gene is named only where the DNA matches it firmly. The size field is filled for only some rows; it gives once, few, many or a size class.

D	V	size	J	DNA	CDR3
TRBD1	TRBV7-9	NA	TRBJ2-5	TGTGCCAGCAGCTTCGGGACAGGTCGAGAGTACCAAGAGACCCAGTACTTC	CASSFGTGREYQETQYF
TRBD2	TRBV13	NA	TRBJ2-1	TGTGCCAGCAGCTTGGGTGGACTAGCGGGAGCATATGAGCAGTTCTTC	CASSLGGLAGAYEQFF
NA	TRBV13	NA	TRBJ2-1	TGTGCCAGCAGCTATGATGGCTGGCAAAAGCAGTTCTTC	CASSYDGWQKQFF
NA	TRBV14	NA	TRBJ2-7	TGTGCCAGCAGCCAACAGGGATACGAGCAGTACTTC	CASSQQGYEQYF
TRBD2	TRBV27	NA	TRBJ2-7	TGTGCCAGCAGTGACCTAGCGGGGTCCTACGAGCAGTACTTC	CASSDLAGSYEQYF
TRBD2	TRBV5-1	NA	TRBJ2-5	TGCGCCAGCAGCTTAGGGACTAGCGGGGGAGAGACCCAGTACTTC	CASSLGTSGGETQYF
TRBD1	TRBV6-6	once	TRBJ2-7	TGTGCCAGCACCGCGGCGGGGACAGGGGGTTCATACGAGCAGTACTTC	CASTAAGTGGSYEQYF
NA	TRBV7-6	once	TRBJ2-2	TGTGCCAGCAGCCCCCTGGGAGGCGGGGAGCTGTTTTTT	CASSPLGGGELFF
TRBD2	TRBV18	NA	TRBJ2-7	TGTGCCAGCTCACTAACTAGCGGGAGCTCCTACGAGCAGTACTTC	CASSLTSGSSYEQYF
NA	TRBV7-9	NA	TRBJ2-7	TGTGCCAGCAGCACTCCCCGTCAGGGGCCTTCCTACGAGCAGTACTTC	CASSTPRQGPSYEQYF
TRBD1	TRBV5-6	once	TRBJ2-3	TGTGCCAGCAGCTTATTGACAGGGGACACAGATACGCAGTATTTT	CASSLLTGDTDTQYF
NA	TRBV27	NA	TRBJ1-2	TGTGCCAGCAGTTTTTCCACATCAAGCTATGGCTACACCTTC	CASSFSTSSYGYTF
NA	TRBV5-4	NA	TRBJ2-1	TGTGCCAGCAGCTCCCCGGTCGGGGTCGACAATGAGCAGTTCTTC	CASSSPVGVDNEQFF
TRBD2	TRBV7-2	NA	TRBJ2-1	TGTGCCAGCAGCTTCGCTAGCGGGAGCTCCCGTCCCAATGAGCAGTTCTTC	CASSFASGSSRPNEQFF
TRBD2	TRBV11-2	NA	TRBJ2-1	TGTGCCAGCAGCTCGGCGGGGGGTCGGAATGAGCAGTTCTTC	CASSSAGGRNEQFF
NA	TRBV5-4	NA	TRBJ2-2	TGTGCCAGCAGCTTGGCGGGGTATTACACCGGGGAGCTGTTTTTT	CASSLAGYYTGELFF
NA	TRBV27	NA	TRBJ2-1	TGTGCCAGCAGTCCGGGTGGGGCTGAGCAGTTCTTC	CASSPGGAEQFF
NA	TRBV30	NA	TRBJ2-7	TGTGCCTGGAGGGACGGGTCAATCGGGATAGGCGAGCAGTACTTC	CAWRDGSIGIGEQYF
NA	TRBV28	once	TRBJ1-1	TGTGCCAGCACCCGGGAGAGCAAAAAGGCTTTCTTT	CASTRESKKAFF
TRBD1	TRBV4-3	NA	TRBJ1-2	TGCGCCAGCAGCCAGGGACAGGGGGCGCCTGGCTATGGCTACACCTTC	CASSQGQGAPGYGYTF
TRBD2	TRBV7-2	NA	TRBJ2-2	TGTGCCAGCAGCTTAAAAGGACTAGCGTATACCGGGGAGCTGTTTTTT	CASSLKGLAYTGELFF
TRBD1	TRBV5-1	NA	TRBJ1-1	TGCGCCAGCAGCCCGGGACAGACGAACACTGAAGCTTTCTTT	CASSPGQTNTEAFF
TRBD2	TRBV10-1	NA	TRBJ2-7	TGCGCCAGCAGTAGCGGGAGCCCCTACGAGCAGTACTTC	CASSSGSPYEQYF
TRBD2	TRBV7-3	once	TRBJ2-2	TGTGCCAGCAGCTTAGTAGCGGGAGGTAACACCGGGGAGCTGTTTTTT	CASSLVAGGNTGELFF
TRBD2	TRBV4-3	NA	TRBJ2-2	TGCGCCAGCAGCCAAGACGTCCAACTACTAGCGGCCGGGGAGCTGTTTTTT	CASSQDVQLLAAGELFF
NA	TRBV5-5	NA	TRBJ2-1	TGTGCCAGCAGCTTGGTCCTGCGGGCTAGGAACAATGAGCAGTTCTTC	CASSLVLRARNNEQFF
NA	TRBV27	NA	TRBJ2-2	TGTGCCAGCAGTCCCACTCAGGGAACCGGGGAGCTGTTTTTT	CASSPTQGTGELFF
TRBD1	TRBV4-1	NA	TRBJ2-5	TGCGCCAGCAGCACACCGACAGGGGGCCGAAAAGAGACCCAGTACTTC	CASSTPTGGRKETQYF
NA	TRBV4-2	NA	TRBJ2-7	TGTGCCAGCAGCCAAGATTTGCTAGCGAGGGACGAGCAGTACTTC	CASSQDLLARDEQYF
NA	TRBV10-3	NA	TRBJ1-5	TGTGCCATCAGGCCAGGGGATAGCAATCAGCCCCAGCATTTT	CAIRPGDSNQPQHF
NA	TRBV5-4	NA	TRBJ2-3	TGTGCCAGCAGCTTTGGCCGACTCACAGATACGCAGTATTTT	CASSFGRLTDTQYF
NA	TRBV19	NA	TRBJ1-1	TGTGCCTCCTCTGGGAGACTGAACACTGAAGCTTTCTTT	CASSGRLNTEAFF
NA	TRBV7-2	NA	TRBJ1-2	TGTGCCAGCAGCTTAGCCGGGGAAAGAGGCTACACCTTC	CASSLAGERGYTF
NA	TRBV5-4	NA	TRBJ2-3	TGTGCCAGCAAAAAAACACAGGGGAGCGGGACAGATACGCAGTATTTT	CASKKTQGSGTDTQYF
NA	TRBV6-6	NA	TRBJ2-1	TGTGCCAGCAGTTCGACATTGAGCTCCTACAATGAGCAGTTCTTC	CASSSTLSSYNEQFF
NA	TRBV7-9	few	TRBJ1-4	TGTGCCAGCAGTTTTCCGCTTAGAGAAAAACTGTTTTTT	CASSFPLREKLFF
NA	TRBV7-2	NA	TRBJ2-1	TGTGCCAGCAGCTTAGCGGCGGGGAATGAGCAGTTCTTC	CASSLAAGNEQFF
NA	TRBV14	NA	TRBJ1-4	TGTGCCAGCAGCCAAGCTACAGGGCGTGGAAAACTGTTTTTT	CASSQATGRGKLFF
NA	TRBV2	NA	TRBJ1-2	TGTGCCAGCAGTGCGAGCACCGGCTATGGCTACACCTTC	CASSASTGYGYTF
TRBD2	TRBV9	few	TRBJ2-5	TGTGCCAGCAGCGTAGGCCCTAGCGGGGAGACCCAGTACTTC	CASSVGPSGETQYF
TRBD2	TRBV7-9	NA	TRBJ2-3	TGTGCCAGCAGCTTTTCTAGCGGTAGCACAGATACGCAGTATTTT	CASSFSSGSTDTQYF
NA	TRBV2	once	TRBJ2-1	TGTGCCAGCAGCCCCGGTTGGGGGGTGGCGAGCTCCTACAATGAGCAGTTCTTC	CASSPGWGVASSYNEQFF
NA	TRBV7-2	NA	TRBJ1-1	TGTGCCAGCAGCCCAGGGCGACAAACGAACACTGAAGCTTTCTTT	CASSPGRQTNTEAFF
TRBD1	TRBV5-4	NA	TRBJ2-1	TGTGCCAGCAGCTCGACCGGGACAGGGGGCTATGAGCAGTTCTTC	CASSSTGTGGYEQFF
NA	TRBV27	NA	TRBJ1-1	TGTGCCAGCGCGGACAGAATGAACACTGAAGCTTTCTTT	CASADRMNTEAFF
NA	TRBV5-1	once	TRBJ1-1	TGCGCCAGCAGAGATCTGGGGGCCACTGAAGCTTTCTTT	CASRDLGATEAFF
TRBD2	TRBV4-1	NA	TRBJ2-1	TGCGCCAGCAGCCAAGGGATTAGCGGGACCCACAATGAGCAGTTCTTC	CASSQGISGTHNEQFF
NA	TRBV5-1	few	TRBJ1-2	TGCGCCAGCAGCCCGAGCGGGTCAGACTATGGCTACACCTTC	CASSPSGSDYGYTF
TRBD1	TRBV27	NA	TRBJ2-7	TGTGCCAGCTCACCAGGGCCGGGACAGACCTACGAGCAGTACTTC	CASSPGPGQTYEQYF
TRBD2	TRBV10-1	few	TRBJ2-1	TGCGCCAGCAGTGCCACTAGCGGCAATGAGCAGTTCTTC	CASSATSGNEQFF
NA	TRBV18	few	TRBJ2-3	TGTGCCAGCTCACCAGGTCAGCGGAGCACAGATACGCAGTATTTT	CASSPGQRSTDTQYF
NA	TRBV7-3	NA	TRBJ2-2	TGTGCCAGCAGCTTTTTCACTTCGAACACCGGGGAGCTGTTTTTT	CASSFFTSNTGELFF
TRBD1	TRBV6-6	medium-sized	TRBJ2-2	TGTGCCAGCAGTTTGACAGGGGCCTACACCGGGGAGCTGTTTTTT	CASSLTGAYTGELFF
TRBD2	TRBV29-1	NA	TRBJ2-2	TGCAGCGTTACCCGACCGTGGGGACTAGCGGGAGGGCCATCCGGGGAGCTGTTTTTT	CSVTRPWGLAGGPSGELFF
TRBD2	TRBV7-2	NA	TRBJ2-5	TGTGCCAGCAGCCCGGTGACTAGCGCGAAAGGAGACCAGTACTTC	CASSPVTSAKGDQYF
NA	TRBV30	NA	TRBJ1-3	TGTGCCTGCCGAAAGGACAGCTCTGGAAACACCATATATTTT	CACRKDSSGNTIYF